The 14 T cell receptor beta chains below all came from one sample that was sequenced in a study of blood T cell repertoires in COVID-19. Method: immunoSEQ multiplex PCR; TCRdb's copy keeps in-frame clones and lacks some. The table shows 200,000 to 250,000 clones, with around 81% occurring only once. The sample was PBMCs or T cells enriched from blood (not recorded which). The receptor set was obtained from a woman between 50 and 59 years old with acute COVID-19.

This clone was found once. The rearrangement links TRBV7-9 to TRBJ1-2; tentatively, D is TRBD1 (5 bases). Trimming took off 8 bases at V and 4 bases at J, with 14 bases between the two ends. CDR1 and CDR2 (germline): SEHNR, FQNEAQ (reference sequence). This CDR3 is 13 amino acids long. The CDR3 here is CASSPGQSYGYTF. CDR3 in DNA: TGTGCCAGCTCTCCAGGGCAGTCCTATGGCTACACCTTC.

J is TRBJ2-3 and V is TRBV6-2 or TRBV6-3; 10 positions agree with TRBD2. The CDR3 consists of 16 residues. The trim removed 5 bases at V and 4 bases at J, leaving 9 bases unmatched. CDR1 is MNHEY, CDR2 SVGEGT, per germline. The CDR3 coding sequence is TGTGCCAGCAGTAACGAGCGGGGGGGCTCAGCAGATACGCAGTATTTT. Protein: CASSNERGGSADTQYF.

This clone was detected only once. This chain connects TRBV7-6 to TRBJ1-5; 7 bases match TRBD1. The germline V gene encodes CDR1 SGHVS and CDR2 FNYEAQ. J was trimmed by 1 base and V by 6 bases; bases with no gene match: 3. This CDR3 has 14 residues. Written as DNA, the CDR3 is TGTGCCAGCAGTCGACAGGGAAGCAATCAGCCCCAGCATTTT. Protein sequence: CASSRQGSNQPQHF. The entire variable domain, with the rest obtained from reference TRBV7-6 and TRBJ1-5, is as follows: GAGVSQSPRYKVTKRGQDVALRCDPISGHVSLYWYRQALGQGPEFLTYFNYEAQQDKSGLPNDRFSAERPEGSISTLTIQRTEQRDSAMYRCASSRQGSNQPQHFGDGTRLSIL.

This clone was recorded many times. The chain uses TRBV28 and TRBJ2-7; D not certain. Trimming took 3 bases from V and 3 from J, leaving 9 bases between them. The CDR3 has 13 residues. Germline V CDR1 and CDR2: MDHEN, SYDVKM. This chain's CDR3 is CASSLRHLYEQYF. The CDR3 DNA reads as TGTGCCAGCAGTTTGCGGCACCTCTACGAGCAGTACTTC.

The gene calls are TRBV6-5 and TRBJ1-5; D unresolved. The CDR3 runs 13 residues. CDR1 is MNHEY, CDR2 SVGAGI, per germline. Trimming shortened V by 6 bases and J by 6 bases, and 12 bases separated the two germline ends. CDR3 in amino acids: CASRSGSGQPQHF. DNA for the CDR3: TGTGCCAGCAGATCGGGCAGCGGTCAGCCCCAGCATTTT.

This rearrangement joins TRBV6-2 or TRBV6-3 to TRBJ2-2, with 8 bases lining up with TRBD2. V lost 2 bases and J lost 4; bases outside the gene matches: 12. From germline, CDR1 is MNHEY and CDR2 SVGEGT. This CDR3 spans 18 amino acids. CDR3 protein: CASSYGLAGVPGTGELFF. CDR3 DNA: TGTGCCAGCAGTTACGGGCTAGCGGGTGTCCCCGGCACCGGGGAGCTGTTTTTT.

The CDR3 sequence: CAWSGQGRGTDTQYF. The CDR3 nucleotides read TGTGCCTGGAGTGGACAGGGCCGAGGCACAGATACGCAGTATTTT. The chain carries TRBV30 and TRBJ2-3; TRBD1 agrees at 7 bases. Germline V gives CDR1 GTSNPN, CDR2 SVGIG (reference sequence). V was clipped by 1 base and J by 1 base; unmatched bases: 5. CDR3 length: 15 residues.

The chain recombines TRBV27 with TRBJ1-5; perhaps TRBD1 as D (5 bases). CDR3 length equals 16 residues. V was clipped by 4 bases and J by 6 bases, with 19 bases between them. The germline CDR1 and CDR2 sequences are MNHEY and SMNVEV (reference sequence). The CDR3 DNA follows: TGTGCCAGCAGTTCCCATCAGGGAAGGGCCAGTCAGCCCCAGCATTTT. Translating gives CASSSHQGRASQPQHF.

The J gene is TRBJ1-2, the V gene TRBV27, with 12 nucleotides matching TRBD1. Germline lookup yields CDR1 MNHEY and CDR2 SMNVEV (reference sequence). Losses at the gene ends were 5 bases for V and 4 bases for J; bases not matched to a gene: 5. The CDR3 consists of 15 residues. In DNA form, the CDR3 reads TGTGCCAGCAGTAGGGGACAGGGGGCAGGCTATGGCTACACCTTC. It yields the protein CASSRGQGAGYGYTF.

This chain connects TRBV5-6 to TRBJ1-6; perhaps TRBD1 as D (6 bases). This CDR3 has 15 amino acids. Germline V CDR1 and CDR2: SGHDT, YYEEEE. V was trimmed by 3 bases and J by 7 bases, leaving 14 bases between them. This chain's CDR3 is CASSSGQPINSPLHF. For the CDR3, the DNA is TGTGCCAGCAGCTCCGGACAGCCGATCAATTCACCCCTCCACTTT.

The sample holds one count of this clone. The V and J genes are TRBV18 and TRBJ2-5, with 8 bases identical to TRBD2. V shed 3 bases, J shed 1 base, and the junction held 4 bases outside the gene matches. The CDR3 extends over 15 amino acids. CDR1 and CDR2 (germline): KGHSH, LQKENI. The CDR3 loop reads CASSPGRGVQETQYF. The CDR3 DNA follows: TGTGCCAGCTCACCTGGGCGGGGGGTCCAAGAGACCCAGTACTTC. The full variable domain, completed using reference TRBV18 and TRBJ2-5, is NAGVMQNPRHLVRRRGQEARLRCSPMKGHSHVYWYRQLPEEGLKFMVYLQKENIIDESGMPKERFSAEFPKEGPSILRIQQVVRGDSAAYFCASSPGRGVQETQYFGPGTRLLVL.

The chain couples TRBV30 to TRBJ1-6; TRBD1 matches 7 bases. Germline-derived CDR1 and CDR2 are GTSNPN and SVGIG (reference sequence). CDR3 length: 15 residues. The V gene end was trimmed by 2 bases and the J gene end by 7 bases; junction bases not matched to a gene: 8. CDR3 nucleotide sequence: TGTGCCTGGAGTCAGACAGGGTTGGGGAATTCACCCCTCCACTTT. Encoded protein: CAWSQTGLGNSPLHF.

The rearrangement joins TRBV6-1 to TRBJ2-7; tentative D call: TRBD2 (6 bases). The germline CDR1 and CDR2 sequences are MNHNS and SASEGT. V lost 5 bases to trimming and J lost 1 base, with 12 bases between them. This CDR3 is built from 14 residues. CDR3 nucleotides: TGTGCCAGCAGTTCCCCGGGAGCTTCCTACGAGCAGTACTTC. It specifies CASSSPGASYEQYF.

The table lists this clone with a count of one. The chain is built from TRBV6-6 and TRBJ1-6; a possible D gene is TRBD1 (5 bases). V was shortened by 4 bases and J by 7 bases, with 14 bases between the two germline ends. The CDR3 runs 15 residues. Germline CDR1 reads MNHNY; CDR2 reads SVGAGI (reference sequence). This chain's CDR3 is CASSSQGKGNSPLHF. The CDR3 bases are TGTGCCAGCAGTTCGCAGGGTAAGGGGAATTCACCCCTCCACTTT.